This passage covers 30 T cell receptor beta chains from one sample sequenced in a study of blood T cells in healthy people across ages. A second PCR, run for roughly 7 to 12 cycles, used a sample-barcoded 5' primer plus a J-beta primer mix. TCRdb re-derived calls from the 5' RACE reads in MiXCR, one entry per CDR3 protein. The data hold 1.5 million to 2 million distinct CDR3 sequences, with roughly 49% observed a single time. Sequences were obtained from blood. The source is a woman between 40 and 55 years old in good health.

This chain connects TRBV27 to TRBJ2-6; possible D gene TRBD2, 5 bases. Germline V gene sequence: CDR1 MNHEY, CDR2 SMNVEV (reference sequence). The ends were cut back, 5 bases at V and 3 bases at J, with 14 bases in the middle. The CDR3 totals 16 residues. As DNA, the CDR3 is TGTGCCAGCAGTCAGATTACCGGGGTTGGGGCCAACGTCCTGACTTTC. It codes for CASSQITGVGANVLTF. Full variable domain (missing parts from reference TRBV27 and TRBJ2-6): EAQVTQNPRYLITVTGKKLTVTCSQNMNHEYMSWYRQDPGLGLRQIYYSMNVEVTDKGDVPEGYKVSRKEKRNFPLILESPSPNQTSLYFCASSQITGVGANVLTFGAGSRLTVL.

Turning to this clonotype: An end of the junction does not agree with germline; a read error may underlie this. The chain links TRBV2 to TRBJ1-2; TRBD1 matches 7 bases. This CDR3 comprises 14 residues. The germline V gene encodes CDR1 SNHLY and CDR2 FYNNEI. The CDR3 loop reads CASSEDRATYGYTF. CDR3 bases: TGTGCCAGCAGCGAAGACAGGGCCACCTATGGCTACACCTTC.

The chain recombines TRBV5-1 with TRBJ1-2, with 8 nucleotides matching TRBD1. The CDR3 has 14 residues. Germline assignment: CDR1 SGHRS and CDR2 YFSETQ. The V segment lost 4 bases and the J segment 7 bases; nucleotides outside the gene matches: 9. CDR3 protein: CASSLGTGKFGYTF. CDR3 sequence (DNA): TGCGCCAGCAGCCTCGGGACAGGAAAGTTTGGCTACACCTTC.

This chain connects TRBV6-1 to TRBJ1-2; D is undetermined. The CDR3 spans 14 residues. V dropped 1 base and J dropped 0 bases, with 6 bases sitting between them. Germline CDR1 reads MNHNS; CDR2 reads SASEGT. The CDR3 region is CASSEGPANYGYTF. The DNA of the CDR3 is TGTGCCAGCAGTGAAGGGCCAGCTAACTATGGCTACACCTTC.

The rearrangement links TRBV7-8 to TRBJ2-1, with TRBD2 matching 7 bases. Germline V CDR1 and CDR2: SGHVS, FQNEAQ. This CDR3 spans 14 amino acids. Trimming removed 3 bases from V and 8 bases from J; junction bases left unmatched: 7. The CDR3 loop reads CASSFSLGGYEQFF. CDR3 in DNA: TGTGCCAGCAGCTTTTCCCTGGGAGGGTATGAGCAGTTCTTC.

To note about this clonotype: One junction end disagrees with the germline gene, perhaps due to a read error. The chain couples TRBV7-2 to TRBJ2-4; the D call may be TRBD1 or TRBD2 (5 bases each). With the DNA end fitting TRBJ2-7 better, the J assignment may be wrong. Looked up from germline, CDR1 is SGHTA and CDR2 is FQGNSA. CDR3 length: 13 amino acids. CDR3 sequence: CVSSLAGANEQYF. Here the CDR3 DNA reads TGTGTCAGCAGCTTAGCCGGGGCCAACGAGCAGTACTTC.

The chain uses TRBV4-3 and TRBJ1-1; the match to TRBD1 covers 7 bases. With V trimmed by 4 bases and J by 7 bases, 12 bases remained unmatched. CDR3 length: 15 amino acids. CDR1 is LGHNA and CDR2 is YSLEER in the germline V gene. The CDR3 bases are TGCGCCAGCAGCCCGGAACAGGGGAGGGGGCATGAAGCTTTCTTT. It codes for CASSPEQGRGHEAFF.

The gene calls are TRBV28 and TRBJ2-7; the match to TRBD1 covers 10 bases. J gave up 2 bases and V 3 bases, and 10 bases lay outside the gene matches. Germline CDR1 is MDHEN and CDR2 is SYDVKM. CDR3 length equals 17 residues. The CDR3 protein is CASSFPSGTGDTYEQYF. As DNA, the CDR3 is TGTGCCAGCAGTTTTCCCTCCGGGACAGGGGACACCTACGAGCAGTACTTC.

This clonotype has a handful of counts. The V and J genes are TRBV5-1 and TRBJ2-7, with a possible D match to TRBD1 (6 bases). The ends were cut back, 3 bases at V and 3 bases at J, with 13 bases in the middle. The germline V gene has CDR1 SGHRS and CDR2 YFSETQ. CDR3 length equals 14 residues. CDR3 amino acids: CASSSGPTGYEQYF. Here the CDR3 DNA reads TGCGCCAGCAGCTCGGGGCCGACAGGCTACGAGCAGTACTTC.

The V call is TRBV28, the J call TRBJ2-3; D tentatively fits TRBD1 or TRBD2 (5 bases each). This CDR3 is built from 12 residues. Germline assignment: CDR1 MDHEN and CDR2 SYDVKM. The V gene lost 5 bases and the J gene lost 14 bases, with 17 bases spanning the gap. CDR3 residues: CASSQTTEGTYF. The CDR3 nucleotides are TGTGCCAGCAGTCAGACGACAGAGGGAACGTATTTT.

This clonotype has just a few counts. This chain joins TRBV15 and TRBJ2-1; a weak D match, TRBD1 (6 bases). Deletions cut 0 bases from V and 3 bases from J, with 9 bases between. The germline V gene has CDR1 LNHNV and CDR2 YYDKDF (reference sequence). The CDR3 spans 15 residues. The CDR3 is CATSRDPGVYNEQFF. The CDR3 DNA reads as TGTGCCACCAGCAGAGATCCAGGGGTCTACAATGAGCAGTTCTTC.

Written as DNA, the CDR3 is TGCGCCAGCAGCCAATTCGCCAGCGGCAATCAGCCCCAGCATTTT. Translated: CASSQFASGNQPQHF. V is TRBV4-3 and J is TRBJ1-5; unclear D gene. Trimming left V 2 bases short and J 2 bases short, with 10 bases between. Looked up from germline, CDR1 is LGHNA and CDR2 is YSLEER. The CDR3 totals 15 residues.

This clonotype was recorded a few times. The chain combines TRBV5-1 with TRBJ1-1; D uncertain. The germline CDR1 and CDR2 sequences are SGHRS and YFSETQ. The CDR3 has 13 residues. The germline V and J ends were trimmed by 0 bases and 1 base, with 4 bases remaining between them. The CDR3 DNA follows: TGCGCCAGCAGCTTGGCCACGAACACTGAAGCTTTCTTT. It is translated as CASSLATNTEAFF.

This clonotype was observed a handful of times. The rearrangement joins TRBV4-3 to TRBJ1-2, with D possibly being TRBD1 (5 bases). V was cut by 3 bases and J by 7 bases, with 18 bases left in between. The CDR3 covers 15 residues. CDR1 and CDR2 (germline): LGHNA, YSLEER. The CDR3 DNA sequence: TGCGCCAGCAGCCAGACCAAAGGACATTTCTTTGGCTACACCTTC. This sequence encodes CASSQTKGHFFGYTF.

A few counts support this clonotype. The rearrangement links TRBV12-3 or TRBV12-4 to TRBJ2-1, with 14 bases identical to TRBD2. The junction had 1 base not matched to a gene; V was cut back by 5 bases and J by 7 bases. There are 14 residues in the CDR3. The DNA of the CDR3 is TGTGCCAGCAGTCGACTAGCGGGGGGGAATGAGCAGTTCTTC. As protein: CASSRLAGGNEQFF.

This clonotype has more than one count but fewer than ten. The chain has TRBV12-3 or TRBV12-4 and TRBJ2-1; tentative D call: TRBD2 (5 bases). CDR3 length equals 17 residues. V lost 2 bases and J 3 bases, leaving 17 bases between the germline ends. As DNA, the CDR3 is TGTGCCAGCAGTTTATGGAGCTGGGCCCGGGGCTACAATGAGCAGTTCTTC. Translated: CASSLWSWARGYNEQFF.

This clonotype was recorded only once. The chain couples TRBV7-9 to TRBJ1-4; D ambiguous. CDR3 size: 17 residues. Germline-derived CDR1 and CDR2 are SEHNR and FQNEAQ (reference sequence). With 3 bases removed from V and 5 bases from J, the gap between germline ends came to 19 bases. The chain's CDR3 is CASSFVGVREGNEKLFF. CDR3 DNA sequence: TGTGCCAGCAGCTTCGTGGGAGTCCGGGAGGGAAATGAAAAACTGTTTTTT.

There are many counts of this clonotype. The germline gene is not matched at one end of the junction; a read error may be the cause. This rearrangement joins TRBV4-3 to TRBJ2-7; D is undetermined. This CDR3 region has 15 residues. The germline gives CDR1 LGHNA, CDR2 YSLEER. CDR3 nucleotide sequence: TGTGCCAGCAGCCAAGGAGACGTCAGCTCCTACGAGCAGTACTTC. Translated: CASSQGDVSSYEQYF.

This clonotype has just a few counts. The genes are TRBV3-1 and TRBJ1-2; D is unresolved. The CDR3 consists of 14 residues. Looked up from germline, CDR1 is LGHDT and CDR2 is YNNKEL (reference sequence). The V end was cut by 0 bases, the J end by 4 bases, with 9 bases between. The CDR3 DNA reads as TGTGCCAGCAGCCAAGAGACTGGAAGCTATGGCTACACCTTC. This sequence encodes CASSQETGSYGYTF.

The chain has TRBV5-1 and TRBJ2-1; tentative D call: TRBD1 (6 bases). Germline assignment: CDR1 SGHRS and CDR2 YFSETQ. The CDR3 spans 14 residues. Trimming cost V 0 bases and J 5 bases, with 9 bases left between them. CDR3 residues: CASSLAQGNNEQFF. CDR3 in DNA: TGCGCCAGCAGCTTGGCACAGGGAAACAATGAGCAGTTCTTC.

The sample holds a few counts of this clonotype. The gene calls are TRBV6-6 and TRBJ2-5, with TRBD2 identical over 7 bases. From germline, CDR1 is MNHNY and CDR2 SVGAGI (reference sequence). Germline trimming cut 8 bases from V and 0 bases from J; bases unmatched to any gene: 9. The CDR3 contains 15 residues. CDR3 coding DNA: TGTGCCAGCTGGCCCGCGGGACTAAACCAAGAGACCCAGTACTTC. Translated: CASWPAGLNQETQYF.

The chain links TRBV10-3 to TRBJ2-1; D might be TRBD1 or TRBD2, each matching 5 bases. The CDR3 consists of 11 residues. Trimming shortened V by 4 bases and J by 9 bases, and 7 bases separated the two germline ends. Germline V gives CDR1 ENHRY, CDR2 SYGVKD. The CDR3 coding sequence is TGTGCCATCAGTGGGGACGGTGAGCAGTTCTTC. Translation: CAISGDGEQFF.

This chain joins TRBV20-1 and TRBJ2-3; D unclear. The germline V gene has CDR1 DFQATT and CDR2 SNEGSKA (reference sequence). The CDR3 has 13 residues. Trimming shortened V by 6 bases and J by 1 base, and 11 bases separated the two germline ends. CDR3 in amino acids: CSATAPGTDTQYF. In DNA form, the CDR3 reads TGCAGTGCCACCGCCCCGGGCACAGATACGCAGTATTTT.

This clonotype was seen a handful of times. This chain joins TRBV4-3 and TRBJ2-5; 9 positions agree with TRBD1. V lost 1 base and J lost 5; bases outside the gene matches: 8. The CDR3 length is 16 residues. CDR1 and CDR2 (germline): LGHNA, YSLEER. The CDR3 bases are TGCGCCAGCAGCCAAGGTCTGGGACAGGGTGCGGAGACCCAGTACTTC. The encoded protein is CASSQGLGQGAETQYF.

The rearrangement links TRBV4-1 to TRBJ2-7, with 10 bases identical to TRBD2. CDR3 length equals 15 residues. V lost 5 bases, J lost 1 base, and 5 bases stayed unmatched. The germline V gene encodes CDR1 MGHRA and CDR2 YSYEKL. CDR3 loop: CASSSLSGGSYEQYF. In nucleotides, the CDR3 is TGCGCCAGCAGCTCCCTTAGCGGGGGGTCCTACGAGCAGTACTTC.

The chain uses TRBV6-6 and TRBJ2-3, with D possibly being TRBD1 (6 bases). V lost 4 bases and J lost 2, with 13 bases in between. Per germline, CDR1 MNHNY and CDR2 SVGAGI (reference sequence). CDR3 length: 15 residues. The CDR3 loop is CASSLSGVYTDTQYF. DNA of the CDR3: TGTGCCAGCAGTTTGTCAGGGGTATACACAGATACGCAGTATTTT.

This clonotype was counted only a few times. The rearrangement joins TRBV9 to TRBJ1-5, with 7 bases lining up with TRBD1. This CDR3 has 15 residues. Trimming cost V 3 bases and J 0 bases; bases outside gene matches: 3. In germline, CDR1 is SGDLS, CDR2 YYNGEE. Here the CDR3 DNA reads TGTGCCAGCAGCGGGACAGGTTATAGCAATCAGCCCCAGCATTTT. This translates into CASSGTGYSNQPQHF. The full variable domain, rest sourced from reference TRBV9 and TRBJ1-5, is DSGVTQTPKHLITATGQRVTLRCSPRSGDLSVYWYQQSLDQGLQFLIQYYNGEERAKGNILERFSAQQFPDLHSELNLSSLELGDSALYFCASSGTGYSNQPQHFGDGTRLSIL.

The CDR3 region has the DNA TGTGCCAGCAGCGTTCAGGGAACTGAAGAGACCCAGTACTTC. This encodes CASSVQGTEETQYF. This chain joins TRBV9 and TRBJ2-5; tentatively, D is TRBD1 (5 bases). The CDR3 has 14 amino acids. Germline loops: CDR1 SGDLS, CDR2 YYNGEE. V was trimmed by 2 bases and J by 3 bases, leaving 11 bases between them.

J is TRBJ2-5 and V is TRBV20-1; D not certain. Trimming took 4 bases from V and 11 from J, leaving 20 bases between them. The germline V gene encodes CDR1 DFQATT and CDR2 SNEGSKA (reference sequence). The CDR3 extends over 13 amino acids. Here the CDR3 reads CSANPPVSNEQYF. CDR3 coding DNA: TGCAGTGCTAACCCCCCAGTCTCCAATGAGCAGTACTTC.

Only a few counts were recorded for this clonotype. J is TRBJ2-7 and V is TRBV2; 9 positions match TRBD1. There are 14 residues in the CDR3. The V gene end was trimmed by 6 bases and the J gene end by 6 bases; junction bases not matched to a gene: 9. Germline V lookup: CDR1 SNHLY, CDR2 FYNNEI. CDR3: CASREGTGPFEQYF. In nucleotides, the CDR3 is TGTGCCAGCAGAGAGGGGACAGGGCCTTTCGAGCAGTACTTC.